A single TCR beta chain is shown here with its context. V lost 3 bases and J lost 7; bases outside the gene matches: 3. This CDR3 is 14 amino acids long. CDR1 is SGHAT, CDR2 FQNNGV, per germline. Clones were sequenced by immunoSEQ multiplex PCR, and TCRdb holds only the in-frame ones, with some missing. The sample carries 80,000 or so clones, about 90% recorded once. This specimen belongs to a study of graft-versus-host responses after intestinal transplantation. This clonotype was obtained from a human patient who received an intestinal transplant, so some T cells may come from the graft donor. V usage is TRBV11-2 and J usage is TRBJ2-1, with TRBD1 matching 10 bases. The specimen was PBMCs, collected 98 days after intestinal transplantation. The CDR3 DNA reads TGTGCCAGCAGCTTCCGGGGACAGGGGAATGAGCAGTTCTTC. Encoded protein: CASSFRGQGNEQFF.